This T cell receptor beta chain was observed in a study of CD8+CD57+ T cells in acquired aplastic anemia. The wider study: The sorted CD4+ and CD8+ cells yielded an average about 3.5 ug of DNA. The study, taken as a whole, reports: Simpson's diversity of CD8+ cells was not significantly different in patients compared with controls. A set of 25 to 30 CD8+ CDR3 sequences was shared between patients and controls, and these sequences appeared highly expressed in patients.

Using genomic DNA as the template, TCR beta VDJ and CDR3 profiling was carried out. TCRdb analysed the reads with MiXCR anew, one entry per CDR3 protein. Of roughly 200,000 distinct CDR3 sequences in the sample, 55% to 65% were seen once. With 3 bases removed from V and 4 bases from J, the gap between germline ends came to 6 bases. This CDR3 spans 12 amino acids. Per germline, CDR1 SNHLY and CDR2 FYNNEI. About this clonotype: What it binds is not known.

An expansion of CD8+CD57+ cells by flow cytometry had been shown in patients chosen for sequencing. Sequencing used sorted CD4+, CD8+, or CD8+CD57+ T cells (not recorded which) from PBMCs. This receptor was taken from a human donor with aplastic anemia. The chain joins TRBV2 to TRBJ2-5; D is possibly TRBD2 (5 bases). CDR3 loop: CASSDAGETQYF. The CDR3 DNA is TGTGCCAGCAGTGATGCGGGAGAGACCCAGTACTTC.